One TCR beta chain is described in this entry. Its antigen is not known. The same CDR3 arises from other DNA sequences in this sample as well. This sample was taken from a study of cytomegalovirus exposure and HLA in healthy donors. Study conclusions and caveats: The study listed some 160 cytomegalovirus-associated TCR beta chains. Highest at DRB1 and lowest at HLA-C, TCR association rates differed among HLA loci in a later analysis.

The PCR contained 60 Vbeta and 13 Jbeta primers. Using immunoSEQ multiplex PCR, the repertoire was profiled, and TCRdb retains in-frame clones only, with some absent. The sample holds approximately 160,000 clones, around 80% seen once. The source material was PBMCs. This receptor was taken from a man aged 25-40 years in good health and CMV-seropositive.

The CDR3 coding sequence is TGTGCCAGCAGCTCAGGGGGGAACACCGGGGAGCTGTTTTTT. This codes for CASSSGGNTGELFF. The V and J genes are TRBV6-5 and TRBJ2-2, with 7 bases aligning to TRBD1. The trim removed 6 bases at V and 1 base at J, leaving 2 bases unmatched. Germline V gene lookup returns CDR1 MNHEY and CDR2 SVGAGI. This CDR3 is built from 14 residues.